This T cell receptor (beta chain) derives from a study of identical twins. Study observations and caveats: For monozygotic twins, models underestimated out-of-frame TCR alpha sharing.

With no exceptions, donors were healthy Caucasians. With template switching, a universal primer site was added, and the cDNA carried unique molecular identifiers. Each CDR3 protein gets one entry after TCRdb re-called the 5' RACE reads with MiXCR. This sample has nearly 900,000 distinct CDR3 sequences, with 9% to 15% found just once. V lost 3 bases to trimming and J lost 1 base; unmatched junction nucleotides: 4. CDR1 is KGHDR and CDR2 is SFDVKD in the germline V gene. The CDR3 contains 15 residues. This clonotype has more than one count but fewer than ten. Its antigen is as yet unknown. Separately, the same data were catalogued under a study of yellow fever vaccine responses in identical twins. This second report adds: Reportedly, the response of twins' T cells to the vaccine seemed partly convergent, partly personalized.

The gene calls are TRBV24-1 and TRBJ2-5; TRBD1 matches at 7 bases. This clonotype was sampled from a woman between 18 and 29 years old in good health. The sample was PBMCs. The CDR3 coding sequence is TGTGCCACCAGTGATGCGACAGGGCGCCAAGAGACCCAGTACTTC. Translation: CATSDATGRQETQYF.